This section outlines one T cell receptor beta chain sequence together with its context. Per germline, CDR1 MNHNY and CDR2 SVGAGI (reference sequence). The CDR3 contains 13 residues. The V and J ends lost 8 bases and 3 bases respectively, with 10 bases between them. TCRdb's copy holds only in-frame clones and misses some; the assay was immunoSEQ multiplex PCR. The sample includes fewer than 55,000 clones, 92% of them seen just once. This entry is derived from a study of cytomegalovirus exposure and HLA in healthy donors. The V gene is TRBV6-6, the J gene TRBJ1-4; D ambiguous. The sequence was collected from a man aged 18 to 35 in good health and CMV-seronegative. Sequencing was carried out using PBMCs. CDR3: CASGRRSNEKLFF. In nucleotides, the CDR3 is TGTGCCAGCGGGAGGCGTTCTAATGAAAAACTGTTTTTT.